The 11 T cell receptor beta chains listed next were all sequenced from one sample in a study of CD8+ T cells in alopecia areata. Following extraction, RNA underwent reverse transcription to cDNA, which served as the sequencing template. The protocol was immunoSEQ multiplex PCR, while the TCRdb copy is restricted to in-frame clones and leaves out a portion. The data show roughly 120,000 clones, with none appearing a single time. The sequenced sample consisted of lesional skin. All receptors derive from a C3H/HeJ mouse with alopecia areata. This strain's MHC haplotype is H2-k.

On this clone itself: The genes and germline here are from mouse. From the germline J gene comes the end of the CDR3, since the read stops 4 residues before it. The chain joins TRBV1 to TRBJ2-4; 8 bases are a match to TRBD2. CDR3 length: 16 residues. Germline CDR1 is NSQYPW and CDR2 is LRSPGD (reference sequence). The V gene end was trimmed by 1 base and the J gene end by 0 bases; junction bases not matched to a gene: 3. CDR3 DNA, as far as it was read: TGCACCTGCAGTGCAGGAGGGGGGGGCAGTCAAAAC. Its protein is CTCSAGGGGSQN. The whole CDR3 sequence is CTCSAGGGGSQNTLYF.

Note on this clone: Mouse names are used for the genes. The read terminates 4 residues ahead of where the CDR3 ends, so the germline J gene completes it. This chain uses TRBV13-3 with TRBJ1-1; 9 positions match TRBD1. The CDR3 contains 14 residues. Looked up from germline, CDR1 is NNHDY and CDR2 is SYVADS. The CDR3 loop is CASSDAQGAQEVFF. The DNA read from the CDR3 is TGTGCCAGCAGTGATGCACAGGGGGCGCAA.

As concerns this clone: Gene names are mouse gene names. The read gets to within 4 residues of the CDR3 end, and the germline J gene fills in the rest. This chain uses TRBV1 with TRBJ1-1; 7 bases align to TRBD1. The J segment lost 3 bases and the V segment lost 6 bases, leaving 4 bases of the junction unmatched. In germline, CDR1 is NSQYPW, CDR2 LRSPGD (reference sequence). The CDR3 runs to 13 residues. CDR3 bases read: TGCACCTGCAGCTCCCAGGGGGACACA. As protein: CTCSSQGDT. The CDR3 in its entirety is CTCSSQGDTEVFF.

For this clone: Mouse germline and gene names are used. From the germline J gene comes the end of the CDR3, since the read stops 4 residues before it. The chain carries TRBV13-2 and TRBJ2-1; the match to TRBD2 covers 14 bases. Germline V gene lookup returns CDR1 NNHNN and CDR2 SYGAGS (reference sequence). The length of the CDR3 is 15 residues. The CDR3 region is CASGGLGGREAEQFF. The sequenced CDR3 bases are TGTGCCAGCGGGGGACTGGGGGGGCGCGAAGCT.

Concerning this clone: Mouse gene names and germline throughout. The CDR3 goes on 4 residues after the read ends, and that part is filled in from the germline J gene. This chain links TRBV13-3 with TRBJ2-5, with a tentative D call TRBD2 (5 bases). Germline V CDR1 and CDR2: NNHDY, SYVADS. The length of the CDR3 is 14 residues. V lost 4 bases and J 0 bases, leaving 9 bases between the germline ends. The CDR3 loop reads CASSPGNNQDTQYF. CDR3 DNA (partial): TGTGCCAGCAGTCCTGGGAATAACCAAGAC.

This clone turned up a few times. All gene names here are mouse names. Read data end 4 residues before the CDR3 end; the end is taken from the germline J gene. The rearrangement uses TRBV19 and TRBJ1-4; TRBD1 matches at 9 bases. The germline gives CDR1 FNHDT, CDR2 SITEND (reference sequence). The CDR3 has 14 residues. The J segment lost 5 bases and the V segment lost 4 bases, leaving 3 bases of the junction unmatched. Incomplete CDR3 DNA: TGTGCCAGCAGTCCGACAGGGGGGAACGAA. It codes for CASSPTGGNE. The full-length CDR3 reads as CASSPTGGNERLFF.

This clone came up a few times. Gene names are the mouse ones. The read is 4 residues too short to cover the CDR3 end, so that end is filled in from the germline J gene. The chain uses TRBV1 and TRBJ2-1; possibly TRBD1 for D (5 bases). Germline CDR1 and CDR2: NSQYPW and LRSPGD (reference sequence). Trimming cost V 0 bases and J 2 bases, with 11 bases left between them. This CDR3 is 16 amino acids long. CDR3 protein: CTCSADLRGDYAEQFF. Incomplete CDR3 DNA: TGCACCTGCAGTGCAGATTTAAGGGGAGACTATGCT.

This clone was observed a few times. Mouse germline and gene names are used. The read comes to an end 4 residues before the CDR3 does, leaving the germline J gene to fill in the end. This chain links TRBV17 with TRBJ2-1, with 7 bases lining up with TRBD1. Germline V lookup: CDR1 MNHDT, CDR2 YYDKIL. The CDR3 totals 14 residues. Unmatched junction bases numbered 5, after V lost 7 bases and J lost 2 bases. CDR3 loop: CASNPGQHYAEQFF. The sequenced CDR3 bases are TGTGCTAGCAATCCGGGACAGCACTATGCT.

With respect to this clone: The genes are named according to mouse. The CDR3 sequence: CASSVPGTGRDTQYF. The part of the CDR3 DNA that was read is TGTGCCAGCAGTGTTCCCGGGACAGGGAGGGAC. V usage is TRBV13-3 and J usage is TRBJ2-5; TRBD1 agrees at 9 bases. The CDR3 end is not reached by the read, which stops 4 residues before it; the germline J gene fills it in. The CDR3 runs to 15 residues. The germline V gene encodes CDR1 NNHDY and CDR2 SYVADS.

To note about this clone: Germline and genes: mouse. The read terminates 4 residues ahead of where the CDR3 ends, so the germline J gene completes it. The genes are TRBV31 and TRBJ2-3, with 7 bases fitting TRBD1. V lost 4 bases and J lost 1; bases outside the gene matches: 5. This CDR3 contains 14 residues. Looked up from germline, CDR1 is GKSSPN and CDR2 is SITVG. CDR3 protein: CAWKRQGGAETLYF. The covered CDR3 bases are TGTGCCTGGAAAAGACAGGGAGGTGCAGAA.

Of note for this clone: At residue 12, TCRdb's protein disagrees with the DNA translation; the protein shown here derives from the DNA. Mouse germline and gene names are used. Read data end 3 residues before the CDR3 end; the end is taken from the germline J gene. The rearrangement joins TRBV13-3 to TRBJ1-3; maybe TRBD1 (5 bases). The length of the CDR3 is 15 residues. V gave up 3 bases and J gave up 0 bases, with 10 bases separating them. Per germline, CDR1 NNHDY and CDR2 SYVADS. Partial CDR3 DNA: TGTGCCAGCAGTGTCGGACACAATTCTGGAAATACG. It specifies CASSVGHNSGNT. The CDR3 in its entirety is CASSVGHNSGNTLYF. The whole variable domain, filled in from reference TRBV13-3 and TRBJ1-3, reads EAAVTQSPRSKVAVTGGKVTLSCHQTNNHDYMYWYRQDTGHGLRLIHYSYVADSTEKGDIPDGYKASRPSQENFSLILELASLSQTAVYFCASSVGHNSGNTLYFGEGSRLIVV.